The next 5 T cell receptor beta chains were all read from a single sample in a study of T cell responses to AZD1222 COVID-19 vaccine listed by TCRdb under 2021. Libraries were constructed by the immunoSEQ multiplex PCR assay. Held by TCRdb, this immuneACCESS table contains in-frame sequences only and omits some clones. Under half of the omission traces to an unresolved V gene where checked; the cause of the rest is unknown. The sample includes about 200,000 clones, with approximately 94% observed a single time. The ten largest make up approximately 1% of the sample. The time point label corresponds to: about 28 days (+/-7) after the second vaccine dose. This sample comprised peripheral blood, obtained 28 days after the second AZD1222 dose. The receptors were sampled from an adult who received the AZD1222 COVID-19 vaccine.

The sample holds one count of this clone. The rearrangement links TRBV3-1 (or the pseudogene TRBV3-2) to TRBJ2-6; D is unclear. CDR1 and CDR2 (germline): LGHDT, YNNKEL (reference sequence). The V and J ends lost 3 bases and 0 bases respectively, with 12 bases between them. The CDR3 spans 17 residues. The CDR3 DNA reads TGTGCCAGCAGCCATTTCCCGGAGAGCTCTGGGGCCAACGTCCTGACTTTC. It encodes CASSHFPESSGANVLTF.

V usage is TRBV7-3 and J usage is TRBJ2-1, with 7 bases that match TRBD1. This CDR3 is built from 13 residues. CDR1 is SGHTA and CDR2 is FQGTGA in the germline V gene. V lost 5 bases to trimming and J lost 5 bases; unmatched junction nucleotides: 3. DNA for the CDR3: TGTGCCAGCAGCACCGGGACAGACAATGAGCAGTTCTTC. Residues: CASSTGTDNEQFF.

J is TRBJ1-2 and V is TRBV24-1, with a tentative D call TRBD1 (5 bases). The CDR3 is 13 residues long. V dropped 2 bases and J dropped 8 bases, with 11 bases sitting between them. CDR1 and CDR2 (germline): KGHDR, SFDVKD. The CDR3 DNA reads TGTGCCACCAGTGATTCCTCAGGGTTGGGCTACACCTTC. This codes for CATSDSSGLGYTF.

This chain links TRBV5-1 with TRBJ2-6, with 9 positions matching TRBD1. CDR3 length equals 18 residues. Germline V lookup: CDR1 SGHRS, CDR2 YFSETQ. V shed 4 bases and J 0 bases; nucleotides not matched to a gene: 8. CDR3: CASSMLGTGNSGANVLTF. CDR3 in DNA: TGCGCCAGCAGCATGCTTGGGACAGGGAACTCTGGGGCCAACGTCCTGACTTTC.

The chain couples TRBV6-9 to TRBJ2-5; no definite D call. Trimming removed 3 bases at V and 5 bases at J, with 4 bases between. The CDR3 extends over 11 amino acids. Germline lookup yields CDR1 MNHGY and CDR2 SVAAGI. The CDR3 reads CASSYRETQYF. In nucleotides, the CDR3 is TGTGCCAGCAGTTACAGGGAGACCCAGTACTTC.